Given below is one TCR beta chain in context. Its antigen is as yet unknown. The data were taken from a study of OX40 agonist ivuxolimab in advanced cancers. Study information: Patients received ivuxolimab, an agonistic anti-OX40 (CD134) antibody. Age averaged 60 years (range roughly 23 to 79), and 82.7% were male.

Study-wide points: Blood T cells, both CD4+ and CD8+, expanded clonally by week 6 at 0.1 to 3.0 mg/kg. Near-lowest levels of clonal expansion characterized partial responders at 0.1-3.0 mg/kg.

Generated by immunoSEQ multiplex PCR, the TCRdb table keeps only in-frame clones and is missing some. Of nearly 25,000 clones listed, 79% are singletons. The sequenced sample was CD4+ or CD8+ T cells sorted from blood, obtained in a trial of the OX40 agonist ivuxolimab. The receptor comes from an adult with an advanced solid tumor such as melanoma, head and neck, liver or kidney cancer.

The CDR3 sequence is CASRPRQGAGEQYF. The DNA of the CDR3 is TGTGCCAGCAGACCCAGACAGGGGGCAGGCGAGCAGTACTTC. J is TRBJ2-7 and V is TRBV27; the match to TRBD1 covers 10 bases. Germline V gene data show CDR1 as MNHEY and CDR2 as SMNVEV (reference sequence). After removal of 6 bases from V and 6 bases from J, the junction contained 8 bases not matched to a gene. This CDR3 is 14 amino acids long.